Shown below are 9 T cell receptor beta chains from a single sample sequenced in a study of blood T cell repertoires in COVID-19. Libraries were prepared by immunoSEQ multiplex PCR; TCRdb keeps only in-frame clonotypes and omits some of them. Here the sample spans hundreds of thousands of clones, roughly 90% being singletons. Sequenced sample: peripheral blood. The receptors shown here come from a man aged 18 to 35 with COVID-19, enrolled during active disease.

This chain joins TRBV7-6 and TRBJ2-1; TRBD1 aligns across 7 bases. V shed 5 bases and J 5 bases; nucleotides not matched to a gene: 9. CDR1 is SGHVS, CDR2 FNYEAQ, per germline. The CDR3 is 15 amino acids. CDR3: CASSPSDRAHNEQFF. The CDR3 nucleotides are TGTGCCAGCAGCCCCAGCGACAGGGCCCACAATGAGCAGTTCTTC. Variable domain in full (rest from reference TRBV7-6 and TRBJ2-1): GAGVSQSPRYKVTKRGQDVALRCDPISGHVSLYWYRQALGQGPEFLTYFNYEAQQDKSGLPNDRFSAERPEGSISTLTIQRTEQRDSAMYRCASSPSDRAHNEQFFGPGTRLTVL.

The chain couples TRBV29-1 to TRBJ2-7; 10 bases are a match to TRBD1. The CDR3 totals 15 residues. The V segment lost 2 bases and the J segment 6 bases; nucleotides outside the gene matches: 10. Germline CDR1 is SQVTM and CDR2 is ANQGSEA. CDR3 sequence (DNA): TGCAGCGTTGAAATTGCGGGACAGGGGATCGGCGAGCAGTACTTC. This sequence encodes CSVEIAGQGIGEQYF.

CDR3 nucleotide sequence: TGTGCCAGCAGCTTCCTAGCGGGTAGGGAGCAGTACTTC. Its protein is CASSFLAGREQYF. This rearrangement joins TRBV5-6 to TRBJ2-7, with TRBD2 matching 8 bases. The trim removed 2 bases at V and 7 bases at J, leaving 5 bases unmatched. The CDR3 spans 13 residues. Looked up from germline, CDR1 is SGHDT and CDR2 is YYEEEE.

This chain links TRBV6-5 with TRBJ2-2, with D unresolved. This CDR3 spans 16 amino acids. CDR1 and CDR2 from the germline V gene are MNHEY and SVGAGI. V lost 2 bases to trimming and J lost 4 bases, with 14 bases between them. CDR3 amino acids: CASSYDPGWITGELFF. The CDR3 DNA follows: TGTGCCAGCAGTTACGACCCGGGTTGGATCACCGGGGAGCTGTTTTTT.

The chain uses TRBV5-4 and TRBJ1-3; D is unclear. The CDR3 is 13 residues long. V was pared by 9 bases and J by 0 bases, with 10 bases between. CDR1 and CDR2 from the germline V gene are SGHNT and YYREEE (reference sequence). In DNA, the CDR3 is TGTGCCACCAAAGAGGCCTCTGGAAACACCATATATTTT. Translated: CATKEASGNTIYF.

This clone showed up just once. The chain combines TRBV3-1 (or the pseudogene TRBV3-2) with TRBJ2-1; D might be TRBD1 (5 bases). CDR3 length equals 15 residues. Trimming took 4 bases from V and 5 from J, leaving 15 bases between them. Germline assignment: CDR1 LGHDT and CDR2 YNNKEL (reference sequence). CDR3: CASSLSGLRHNEQFF. The CDR3 region has the DNA TGTGCCAGCAGCCTTTCAGGGTTACGGCACAATGAGCAGTTCTTC.

The chain employs TRBV6-1 and TRBJ2-4; D perhaps matches TRBD2 (6 bases). Trimming stripped 1 base from V and 9 bases from J, with 13 bases between. CDR3 length equals 14 residues. The germline V gene has CDR1 MNHNS and CDR2 SASEGT. The CDR3 nucleotides read TGTGCCAGCAGTGAAGTATCCGGGGGTGCCATTCAGTACTTC. It translates to CASSEVSGGAIQYF.

J is TRBJ1-2 and V is TRBV1; whether TRBD1, the table's D call, matches the DNA was not checked. TRBV1 is a pseudogene segment. The CDR3 spans 17 residues. The CDR3 sequence: CTSSQLSCRPANYGYTF. The CDR3 DNA is TGCACCAGCAGCCAACTCAGTTGCCGCCCCGCTAACTATGGCTACACCTTC.

The chain joins TRBV7-8 to TRBJ2-7, with a tentative D call TRBD2 (7 bases). This CDR3 contains 16 residues. Germline loops: CDR1 SGHVS, CDR2 FQNEAQ. Trimming pared 4 bases from V and 2 bases from J, leaving 18 bases between. The CDR3 region has the DNA TGTGCCAGCAGCTACTCCCGAGGGGGGGTTCCCTACGAGCAGTACTTC. Its protein product is CASSYSRGGVPYEQYF.